The subject of this entry is one T cell receptor (beta chain). Its antigen remains unknown. The sample is drawn from a study of shared clonotypes between healthy human individuals. Measured with immunoSEQ multiplex PCR; TCRdb has only the in-frame clones, and not every one. The sample holds about 1.1 million clones, about 72% seen once. Study-level points and caveats: Estimated richness values were generally larger in naive subsets than in memory subsets.

The germline gives CDR1 WNHNN, CDR2 SYGVQD (reference sequence). The CDR3 extends over 15 amino acids. With 3 bases removed from V and 3 bases from J, the gap between germline ends came to 14 bases. The clonotype comes from a man between 18 and 35 years old in good health. Some clones in this sample may be carry-over from other donors' samples. This sequence joins TRBV10-1 and TRBJ2-5; D call uncertain. Sequencing was done on a sample of memory CD4+ T cells from PBMCs. Subset noted: CD45RA-negative fraction. Here the CDR3 DNA reads TGCGCCAGCAGTGAAGGGTCCAAAGGGAAAGAGACCCAGTACTTC. This sequence encodes CASSEGSKGKETQYF.